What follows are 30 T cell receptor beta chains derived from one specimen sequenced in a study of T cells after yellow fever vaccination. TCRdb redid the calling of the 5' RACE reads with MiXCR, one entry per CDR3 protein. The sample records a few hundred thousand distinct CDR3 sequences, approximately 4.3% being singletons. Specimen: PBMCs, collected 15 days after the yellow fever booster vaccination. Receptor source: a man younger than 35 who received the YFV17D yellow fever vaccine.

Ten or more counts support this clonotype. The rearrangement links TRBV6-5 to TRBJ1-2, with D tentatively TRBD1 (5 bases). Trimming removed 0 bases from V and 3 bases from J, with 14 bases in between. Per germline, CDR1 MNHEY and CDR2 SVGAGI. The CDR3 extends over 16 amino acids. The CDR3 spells CASSYSRDYPDYGYTF. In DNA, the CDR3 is TGTGCCAGCAGTTACTCGAGGGACTATCCGGACTATGGCTACACCTTC.

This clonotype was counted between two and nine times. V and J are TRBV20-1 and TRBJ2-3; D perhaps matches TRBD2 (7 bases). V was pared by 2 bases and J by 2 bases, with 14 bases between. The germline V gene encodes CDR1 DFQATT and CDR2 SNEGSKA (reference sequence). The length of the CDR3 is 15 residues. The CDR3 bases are TGCAGTGCTAGAAGAAGAGGGGGGGCCACAGATACGCAGTATTTT. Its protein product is CSARRRGGATDTQYF.

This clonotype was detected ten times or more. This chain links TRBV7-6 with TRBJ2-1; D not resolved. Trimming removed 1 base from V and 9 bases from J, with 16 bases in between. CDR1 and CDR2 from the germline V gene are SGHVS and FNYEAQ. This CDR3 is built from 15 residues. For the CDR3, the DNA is TGTGCCAGCAGCTTAGGACCCCGCAGGTCGGGTGAGCAGTTCTTC. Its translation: CASSLGPRRSGEQFF.

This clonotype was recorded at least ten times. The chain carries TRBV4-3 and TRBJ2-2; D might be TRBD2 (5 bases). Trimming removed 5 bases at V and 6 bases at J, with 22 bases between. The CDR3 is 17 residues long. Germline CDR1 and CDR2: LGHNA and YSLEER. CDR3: CASSSEVPLSSPGELFF. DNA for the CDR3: TGCGCCAGCAGCTCGGAGGTTCCCCTTTCTTCGCCCGGGGAGCTGTTTTTT.

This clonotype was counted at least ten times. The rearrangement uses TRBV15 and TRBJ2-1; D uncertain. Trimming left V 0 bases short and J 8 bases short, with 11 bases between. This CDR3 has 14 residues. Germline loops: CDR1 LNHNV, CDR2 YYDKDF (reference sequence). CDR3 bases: TGTGCCACCAGCAGAGATAAAGGGCTCGATGAGCAGTTCTTC. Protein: CATSRDKGLDEQFF.

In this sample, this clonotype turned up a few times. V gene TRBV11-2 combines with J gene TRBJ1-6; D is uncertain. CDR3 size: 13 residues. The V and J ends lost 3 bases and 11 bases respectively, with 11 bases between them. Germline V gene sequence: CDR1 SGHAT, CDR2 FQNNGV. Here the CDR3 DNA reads TGTGCCAGCAGCTTGCTAGGTGGTGCACCCCTCCACTTT. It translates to CASSLLGGAPLHF.

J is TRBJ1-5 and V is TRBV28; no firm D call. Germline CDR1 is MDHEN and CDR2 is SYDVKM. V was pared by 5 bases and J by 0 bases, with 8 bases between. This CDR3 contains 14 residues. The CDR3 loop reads CASSPVYSNQPQHF. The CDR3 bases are TGTGCCAGCAGTCCCGTTTATAGCAATCAGCCCCAGCATTTT.

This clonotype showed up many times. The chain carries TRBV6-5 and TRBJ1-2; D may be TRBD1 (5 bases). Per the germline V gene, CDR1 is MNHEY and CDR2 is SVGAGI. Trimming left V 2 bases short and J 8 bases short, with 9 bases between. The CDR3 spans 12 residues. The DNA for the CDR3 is TGTGCCAGCAGTTACGGCCAGGGAGGCTACACCTTC. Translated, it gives CASSYGQGGYTF.

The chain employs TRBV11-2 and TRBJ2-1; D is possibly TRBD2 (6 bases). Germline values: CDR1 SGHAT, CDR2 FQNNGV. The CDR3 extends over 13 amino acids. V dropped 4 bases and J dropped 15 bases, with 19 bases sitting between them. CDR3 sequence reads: CASSSTSLVSPFF. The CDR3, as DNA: TGTGCCAGCAGCTCGACTAGTCTTGTTAGTCCGTTCTTC.

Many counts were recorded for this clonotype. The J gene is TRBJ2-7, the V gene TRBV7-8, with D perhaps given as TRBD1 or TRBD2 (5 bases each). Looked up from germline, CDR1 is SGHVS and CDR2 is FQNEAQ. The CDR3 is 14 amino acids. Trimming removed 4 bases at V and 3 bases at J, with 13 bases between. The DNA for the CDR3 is TGTGCCAGCAGCTCTCAGGGACGGAGCTACGAGCAGTACGTC. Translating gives CASSSQGRSYEQYV.

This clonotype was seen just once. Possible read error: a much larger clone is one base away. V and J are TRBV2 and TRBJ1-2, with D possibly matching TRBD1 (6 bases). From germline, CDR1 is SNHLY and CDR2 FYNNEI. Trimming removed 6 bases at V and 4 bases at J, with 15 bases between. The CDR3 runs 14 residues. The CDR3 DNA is TGTGCCAGCAGCAAGGGGGAGGACGGCTATGGCTACACCTTC. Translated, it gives CASSKGEDGYGYTF.

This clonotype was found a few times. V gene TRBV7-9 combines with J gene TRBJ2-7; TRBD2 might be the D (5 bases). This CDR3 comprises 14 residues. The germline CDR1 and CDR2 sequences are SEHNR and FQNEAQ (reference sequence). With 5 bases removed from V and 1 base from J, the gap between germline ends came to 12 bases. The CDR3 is CASSPTRGSYEQYF. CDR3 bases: TGTGCCAGCAGCCCAACCCGGGGATCCTACGAGCAGTACTTC.

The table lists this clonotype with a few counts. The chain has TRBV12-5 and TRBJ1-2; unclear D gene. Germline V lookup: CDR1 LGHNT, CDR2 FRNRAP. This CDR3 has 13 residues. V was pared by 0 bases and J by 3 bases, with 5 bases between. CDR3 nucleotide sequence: TGTGCTAGTGGTTTGGTGCCTTACTATGGCTACACCTTC. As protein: CASGLVPYYGYTF.

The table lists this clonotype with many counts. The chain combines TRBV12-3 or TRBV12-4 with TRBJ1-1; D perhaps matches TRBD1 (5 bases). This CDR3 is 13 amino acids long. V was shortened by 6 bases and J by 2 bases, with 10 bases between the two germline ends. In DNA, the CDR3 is TGTGCCAGCAGGCGGGACGCCAACACTGAAGCTTTCTTT. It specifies CASRRDANTEAFF.

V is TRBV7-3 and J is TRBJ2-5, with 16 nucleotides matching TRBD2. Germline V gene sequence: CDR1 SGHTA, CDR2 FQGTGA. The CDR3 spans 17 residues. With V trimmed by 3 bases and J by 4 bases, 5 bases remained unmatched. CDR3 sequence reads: CASSLGLAGGLRETQYF. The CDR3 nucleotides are TGTGCCAGCAGCTTGGGACTAGCGGGGGGGCTGCGAGAGACCCAGTACTTC.

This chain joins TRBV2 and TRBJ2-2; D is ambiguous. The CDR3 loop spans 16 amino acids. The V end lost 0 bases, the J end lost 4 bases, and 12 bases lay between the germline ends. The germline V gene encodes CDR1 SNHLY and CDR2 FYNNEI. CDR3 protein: CASSEATAFGTGELFF. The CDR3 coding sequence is TGTGCCAGCAGTGAAGCCACGGCCTTTGGCACCGGGGAGCTGTTTTTT.

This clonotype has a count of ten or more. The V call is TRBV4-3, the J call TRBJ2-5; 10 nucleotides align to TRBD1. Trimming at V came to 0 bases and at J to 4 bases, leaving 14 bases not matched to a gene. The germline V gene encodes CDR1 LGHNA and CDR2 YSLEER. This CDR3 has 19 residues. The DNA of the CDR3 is TGCGCCAGCAGCCAAGAAAGGGGTGTGTGGGACAGGGGTTTAGAGACCCAGTACTTC. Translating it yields CASSQERGVWDRGLETQYF.

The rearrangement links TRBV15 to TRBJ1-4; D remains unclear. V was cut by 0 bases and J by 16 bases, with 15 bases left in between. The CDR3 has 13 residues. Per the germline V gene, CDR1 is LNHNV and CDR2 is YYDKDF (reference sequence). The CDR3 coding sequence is TGTGCCACCAGCAGAGAAAGGGCGAACGATCCGTTTTTT. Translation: CATSRERANDPFF.

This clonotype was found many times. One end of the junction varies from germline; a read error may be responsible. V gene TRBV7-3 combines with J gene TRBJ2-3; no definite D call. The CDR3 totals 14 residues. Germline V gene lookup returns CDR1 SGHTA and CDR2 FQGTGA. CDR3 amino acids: CASRTGSSTDTQYF. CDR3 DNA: TGCGCCAGCAGAACCGGGTCCTCCACAGATACGCAGTATTTT.

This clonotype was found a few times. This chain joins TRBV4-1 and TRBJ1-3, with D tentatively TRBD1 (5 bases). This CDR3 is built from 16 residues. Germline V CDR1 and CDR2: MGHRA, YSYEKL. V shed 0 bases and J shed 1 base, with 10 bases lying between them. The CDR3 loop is CASSQEIGGSGNTIYF. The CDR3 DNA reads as TGCGCCAGCAGCCAAGAGATCGGGGGATCTGGAAACACCATATATTTT.

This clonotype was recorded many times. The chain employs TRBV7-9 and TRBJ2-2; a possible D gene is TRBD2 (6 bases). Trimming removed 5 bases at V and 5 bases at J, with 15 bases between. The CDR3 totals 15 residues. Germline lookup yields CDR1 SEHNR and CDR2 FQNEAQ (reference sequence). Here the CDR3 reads CASSLGTPGTGELFF. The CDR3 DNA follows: TGTGCCAGCAGCCTGGGGACTCCAGGTACCGGGGAGCTGTTTTTT.

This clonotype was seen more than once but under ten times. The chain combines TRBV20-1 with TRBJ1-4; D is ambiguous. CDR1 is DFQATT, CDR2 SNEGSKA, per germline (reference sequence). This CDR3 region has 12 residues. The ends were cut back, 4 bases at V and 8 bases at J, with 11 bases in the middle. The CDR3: CSAKLPGEKLFF. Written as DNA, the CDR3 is TGCAGTGCTAAGTTACCTGGAGAAAAACTGTTTTTT.

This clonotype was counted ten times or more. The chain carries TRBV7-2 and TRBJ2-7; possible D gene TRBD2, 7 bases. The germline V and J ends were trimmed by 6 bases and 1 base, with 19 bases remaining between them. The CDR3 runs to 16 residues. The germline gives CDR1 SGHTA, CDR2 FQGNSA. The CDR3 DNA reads TGTGCCAGCAGTCAAAGGGGCGGGGGCCCTTCCTACGAGCAGTACTTC. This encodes CASSQRGGGPSYEQYF.

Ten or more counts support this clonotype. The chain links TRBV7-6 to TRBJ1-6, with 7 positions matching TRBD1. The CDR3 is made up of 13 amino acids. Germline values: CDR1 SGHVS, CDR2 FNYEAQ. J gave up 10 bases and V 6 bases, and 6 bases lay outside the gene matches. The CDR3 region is CASRLDRASPLHF. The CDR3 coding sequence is TGTGCCAGCAGGCTTGACAGGGCCTCACCCCTCCACTTT.

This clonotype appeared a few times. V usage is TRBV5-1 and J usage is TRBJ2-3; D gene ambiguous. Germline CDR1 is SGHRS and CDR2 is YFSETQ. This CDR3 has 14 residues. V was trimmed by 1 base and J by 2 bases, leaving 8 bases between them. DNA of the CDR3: TGCGCCAGCAGCTTGCCGGAGATCACAGATACGCAGTATTTT. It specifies CASSLPEITDTQYF.

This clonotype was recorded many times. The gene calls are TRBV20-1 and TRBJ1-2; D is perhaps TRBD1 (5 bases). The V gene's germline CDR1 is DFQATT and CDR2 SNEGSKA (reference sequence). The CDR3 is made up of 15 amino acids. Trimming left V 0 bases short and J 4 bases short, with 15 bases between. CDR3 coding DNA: TGCAGTGCTAGAGATCAAGGGGAGATCTTCTATGGCTACACCTTC. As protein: CSARDQGEIFYGYTF.

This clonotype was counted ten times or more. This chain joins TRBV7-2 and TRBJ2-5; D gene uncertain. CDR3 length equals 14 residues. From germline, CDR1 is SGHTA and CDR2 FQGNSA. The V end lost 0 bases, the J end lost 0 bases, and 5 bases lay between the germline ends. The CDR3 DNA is TGTGCCAGCAGCTTAGCAGGGTACCAAGAGACCCAGTACTTC. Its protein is CASSLAGYQETQYF. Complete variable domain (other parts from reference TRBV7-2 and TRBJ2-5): GAGVSQSPSNKVTEKGKDVELRCDPISGHTALYWYRQSLGQGLEFLIYFQGNSAPDKSGLPSDRFSAERTGGSVSTLTIQRTQQEDSAVYLCASSLAGYQETQYFGPGTRLLVL.

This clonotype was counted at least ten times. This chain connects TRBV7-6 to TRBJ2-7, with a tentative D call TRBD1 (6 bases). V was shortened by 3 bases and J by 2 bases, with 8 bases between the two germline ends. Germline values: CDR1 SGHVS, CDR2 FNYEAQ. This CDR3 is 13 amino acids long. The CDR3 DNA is TGTGCCAGCAGCTTTGGACAGACCTACGAGCAGTACTTC. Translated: CASSFGQTYEQYF.

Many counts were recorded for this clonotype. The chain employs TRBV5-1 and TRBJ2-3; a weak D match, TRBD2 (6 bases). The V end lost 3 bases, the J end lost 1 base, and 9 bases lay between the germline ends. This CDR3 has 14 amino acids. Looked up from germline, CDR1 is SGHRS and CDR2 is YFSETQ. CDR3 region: CASSWWGGTDTQYF. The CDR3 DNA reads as TGCGCCAGCAGCTGGTGGGGGGGCACAGATACGCAGTATTTT.

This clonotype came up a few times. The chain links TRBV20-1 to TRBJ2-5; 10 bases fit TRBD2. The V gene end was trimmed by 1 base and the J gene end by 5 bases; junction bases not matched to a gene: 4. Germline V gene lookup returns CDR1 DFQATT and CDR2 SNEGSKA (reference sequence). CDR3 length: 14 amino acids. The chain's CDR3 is CSARVAGGTETQYF. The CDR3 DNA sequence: TGCAGTGCTAGAGTAGCGGGGGGAACGGAGACCCAGTACTTC.